The next 29 T cell receptor beta chains were all read from a single sample in a study of shared clonotypes between healthy human individuals. TCRdb keeps only in-frame clones here, not all; method: immunoSEQ multiplex PCR. The sample lists 2 million to 2.5 million clones; 85% to 95% were seen once. The sample taken for sequencing was naive CD4+ T cells sorted from blood. Subset here: CD45RA+ positively selected. These receptors came from a young man in good health.

The genes are TRBV18 and TRBJ1-3, with no clear D. This CDR3 comprises 15 residues. The V end was cut by 3 bases, the J end by 1 base, with 10 bases between. CDR1 is KGHSH, CDR2 LQKENI, per germline. CDR3 DNA sequence: TGTGCCAGCTCACCTCTAACCCGTTCTGGAAACACCATATATTTT. Protein sequence: CASSPLTRSGNTIYF.

V gene TRBV19 combines with J gene TRBJ1-5, with 8 bases matching TRBD1. Germline V gene sequence: CDR1 LNHDA, CDR2 SQIVND (reference sequence). Trimming removed 5 bases from V and 4 bases from J; junction bases left unmatched: 4. CDR3 length: 14 residues. CDR3 nucleotide sequence: TGTGCCAGTAGTTCCAGGACAGGGAATCAGCCCCAGCATTTT. Translation: CASSSRTGNQPQHF.

V and J are TRBV6-1 and TRBJ1-1; D is possibly TRBD1 (6 bases). The V gene's germline CDR1 is MNHNS and CDR2 SASEGT. Trimming removed 3 bases at V and 4 bases at J, with 12 bases between. The CDR3 contains 14 residues. The DNA for the CDR3 is TGTGCCAGCAGTGATCAGGGGCAGGTCACTGAAGCTTTCTTT. It specifies CASSDQGQVTEAFF.

The chain uses TRBV2 and TRBJ2-7; D ambiguous. Germline V lookup: CDR1 SNHLY, CDR2 FYNNEI. The CDR3 contains 11 residues. V dropped 5 bases and J dropped 7 bases, with 9 bases sitting between them. CDR3 protein: CASSTRQEQYF. In DNA, the CDR3 is TGTGCCAGCAGTACCCGACAAGAGCAGTACTTC.

This clone came up once. This chain uses TRBV18 with TRBJ2-1, with TRBD1 matching over 7 bases. The CDR3 totals 15 residues. Germline V gene lookup returns CDR1 KGHSH and CDR2 LQKENI. J was trimmed by 3 bases and V by 4 bases; bases with no gene match: 6. CDR3 residues: CASSLDRVFYNEQFF. The CDR3, as DNA: TGTGCCAGCTCACTCGACAGGGTGTTCTACAATGAGCAGTTCTTC.

The V gene is TRBV6-1, the J gene TRBJ2-7, with D possibly TRBD2 on 5 matching bases. CDR1 and CDR2 from the germline V gene are MNHNS and SASEGT. Trimming removed 6 bases from V and 1 base from J, with 13 bases in between. The CDR3 extends over 14 amino acids. CDR3 loop: CASRGSEGSYEQYF. In DNA, the CDR3 is TGTGCCAGCAGGGGGTCCGAGGGTTCCTACGAGCAGTACTTC.

The genes are TRBV7-8 and TRBJ1-2; the match to TRBD1 covers 8 bases. Germline V lookup: CDR1 SGHVS, CDR2 FQNEAQ. This CDR3 has 15 amino acids. V lost 5 bases to trimming and J lost 4 bases; unmatched junction nucleotides: 9. CDR3 DNA sequence: TGTGCCAGCAGCGACCATCCAACAGGGGGCTATGGCTACACCTTC. This encodes CASSDHPTGGYGYTF.

For this clone: Distinct nucleotide sequences in the sample also encode this CDR3. The rearrangement uses TRBV5-1 and TRBJ2-5, with D uncertain. This CDR3 spans 12 amino acids. The V gene's germline CDR1 is SGHRS and CDR2 YFSETQ. Trimming pared 2 bases from V and 5 bases from J, leaving 7 bases between. DNA of the CDR3: TGCGCCAGCAGCTTCCCCGGCGAGACCCAGTACTTC. Amino acid sequence: CASSFPGETQYF.

In regard to this clone: The same CDR3 also results from other DNA sequences found in this sample. The rearrangement links TRBV6-5 to TRBJ1-2, with D maybe TRBD1 (6 bases). Trimming pared 6 bases from V and 4 bases from J, leaving 12 bases between. Germline V gives CDR1 MNHEY, CDR2 SVGAGI. The CDR3 runs 13 residues. CDR3 amino acids: CASRPGGAYGYTF. For the CDR3, the DNA is TGTGCCAGCAGGCCTGGGGGGGCCTATGGCTACACCTTC.

This chain uses TRBV10-2 with TRBJ2-4, with D possibly TRBD1 on 7 matching bases. Germline V gives CDR1 WSHSY, CDR2 SAAADI. This CDR3 region has 16 residues. The V and J ends lost 5 bases and 0 bases respectively, with 14 bases between them. The CDR3 bases are TGCGCCAGCAGTCCGGAGGGGGCCGTAGCCAAAAACATTCAGTACTTC. Its protein product is CASSPEGAVAKNIQYF.

The chain couples TRBV4-1 to TRBJ2-3; TRBD2 aligns across 7 bases. The CDR3 has 16 amino acids. In germline, CDR1 is MGHRA, CDR2 YSYEKL. With V trimmed by 3 bases and J by 1 base, 7 bases remained unmatched. CDR3 nucleotide sequence: TGCGCCAGCAGCCATTTGGCGGGGGATCGCACAGATACGCAGTATTTT. Translated: CASSHLAGDRTDTQYF.

This clone was seen a single time. The genes are TRBV29-1 and TRBJ2-1; TRBD2 matches 13 bases. CDR3 size: 12 residues. With 6 bases clipped from V and 8 bases from J, the junction kept 1 base outside the gene matches. Germline lookup yields CDR1 SQVTM and CDR2 ANQGSEA. The CDR3 here is CSVTSGGYEQFF. In DNA, the CDR3 is TGCAGCGTGACTAGCGGGGGGTATGAGCAGTTCTTC.

This chain's CDR3 is CASSLVHNPYEQYF. The CDR3 region has the DNA TGTGCCAGCAGCTTGGTACATAATCCCTACGAGCAGTACTTC. The chain employs TRBV5-6 and TRBJ2-7; D not certain. The CDR3 runs 14 residues. The V end was cut by 0 bases, the J end by 2 bases, with 9 bases between. Per germline, CDR1 SGHDT and CDR2 YYEEEE.

V usage is TRBV9 and J usage is TRBJ2-7; 10 positions agree with TRBD2. Unmatched junction bases numbered 6, after V lost 0 bases and J lost 0 bases. CDR1 is SGDLS, CDR2 YYNGEE, per germline. The CDR3 is 17 residues long. CDR3: CASSVGSSGGSSYEQYF. The CDR3 nucleotides are TGTGCCAGCAGCGTAGGGTCTAGCGGGGGATCCTCCTACGAGCAGTACTTC. Drawing the rest from reference TRBV9 and TRBJ2-7, the complete variable domain is DSGVTQTPKHLITATGQRVTLRCSPRSGDLSVYWYQQSLDQGLQFLIQYYNGEERAKGNILERFSAQQFPDLHSELNLSSLELGDSALYFCASSVGSSGGSSYEQYFGPGTRLTVT.

This chain connects TRBV11-2 to TRBJ2-1; D gene unclear. V lost 3 bases and J 15 bases, leaving 18 bases between the germline ends. Germline V gives CDR1 SGHAT, CDR2 FQNNGV. CDR3 size: 13 residues. The CDR3 protein is CASSFLTAQGPFF. The DNA of the CDR3 is TGTGCCAGCAGCTTCCTAACAGCTCAAGGTCCGTTCTTC.

The chain's CDR3 is CASSLAGTVGPYEQYF. The CDR3 DNA follows: TGCGCCAGCAGCTTGGCCGGGACGGTGGGTCCCTACGAGCAGTACTTC. The chain has TRBV5-1 and TRBJ2-7; either TRBD1 or TRBD2 may supply D (5 bases each). Per the germline V gene, CDR1 is SGHRS and CDR2 is YFSETQ. V was clipped by 0 bases and J by 2 bases, with 15 bases between them. CDR3 length equals 16 residues.

The CDR3 region is CSVGELYGYTF. The CDR3 DNA is TGCAGTGTCGGCGAGCTTTATGGCTACACCTTC. The chain has TRBV20-1 and TRBJ1-2; no firm D call. The CDR3 has 11 residues. In germline, CDR1 is DFQATT, CDR2 SNEGSKA (reference sequence). V was cut by 7 bases and J by 5 bases, with 11 bases left in between.

The gene calls are TRBV9 and TRBJ2-3; D is unclear. Per germline, CDR1 SGDLS and CDR2 YYNGEE. V was shortened by 0 bases and J by 4 bases, with 9 bases between the two germline ends. The CDR3 consists of 14 residues. CDR3 loop: CASSVESSSDTQYF. The CDR3 nucleotides are TGTGCCAGCAGCGTAGAATCGAGCTCAGATACGCAGTATTTT.

The table lists this clone with a count of one. The V gene is TRBV6-1, the J gene TRBJ1-1; perhaps TRBD1 as D (6 bases). The germline V and J ends were trimmed by 6 bases and 1 base, with 9 bases remaining between them. Germline V gene lookup returns CDR1 MNHNS and CDR2 SASEGT. The CDR3 loop spans 13 amino acids. The CDR3, as DNA: TGTGCCAGCAGCGTGGGGGCGAACACTGAAGCTTTCTTT. Translating gives CASSVGANTEAFF.

The J gene is TRBJ1-5, the V gene TRBV18, with TRBD1 as a possible D gene (6 bases). CDR1 KGHSH and CDR2 LQKENI come from the germline V gene. Trimming left V 3 bases short and J 0 bases short, with 21 bases between. The CDR3 covers 19 residues. The CDR3 reads CASSPEIQGKFYSNQPQHF. As DNA, the CDR3 is TGTGCCAGCTCACCGGAGATCCAGGGGAAATTTTATAGCAATCAGCCCCAGCATTTT.

J is TRBJ1-5 and V is TRBV5-1; 9 bases align to TRBD1. Per germline, CDR1 SGHRS and CDR2 YFSETQ. The CDR3 extends over 14 amino acids. The J segment lost 2 bases and the V segment lost 6 bases, leaving 3 bases of the junction unmatched. For the CDR3, the DNA is TGCGCCAGCACGCGGACAGGGGGCAATCAGCCCCAGCATTTT. This translates into CASTRTGGNQPQHF. The entire variable domain, with the rest obtained from reference TRBV5-1 and TRBJ1-5, is as follows: KAGVTQTPRYLIKTRGQQVTLSCSPISGHRSVSWYQQTPGQGLQFLFEYFSETQRNKGNFPGRFSGRQFSNSRSEMNVSTLELGDSALYLCASTRTGGNQPQHFGDGTRLSIL.

The rearrangement uses TRBV6-1 and TRBJ1-4, with TRBD1 as a possible D gene (6 bases). The CDR3 contains 16 residues. Trimming took 2 bases from V and 3 from J, leaving 13 bases between them. CDR1 MNHNS and CDR2 SASEGT come from the germline V gene. The CDR3 nucleotides read TGTGCCAGCAGTGAACGTCTACAGGGATCTAATGAAAAACTGTTTTTT. Translating it yields CASSERLQGSNEKLFF.

CDR3 sequence: CASSPGQEGYGYTF. The CDR3 bases are TGTGCCAGCAGCCCGGGACAGGAGGGCTATGGCTACACCTTC. The rearrangement uses TRBV9 and TRBJ1-2, with 8 bases identical to TRBD1. The CDR3 is 14 amino acids. CDR1 and CDR2 from the germline V gene are SGDLS and YYNGEE. J gave up 4 bases and V 4 bases, and 6 bases lay outside the gene matches. Full variable domain (missing parts from reference TRBV9 and TRBJ1-2): DSGVTQTPKHLITATGQRVTLRCSPRSGDLSVYWYQQSLDQGLQFLIQYYNGEERAKGNILERFSAQQFPDLHSELNLSSLELGDSALYFCASSPGQEGYGYTFGSGTRLTVV.

CDR3 DNA: TGTGCCAGCAGTGAAGTCAGAGCTAACTATGGCTACACCTTC. Translating gives CASSEVRANYGYTF. The V and J genes are TRBV2 and TRBJ1-2; D is unclear. The CDR3 runs to 14 residues. V was clipped by 1 base and J by 0 bases, with 6 bases between them. Germline V gene data show CDR1 as SNHLY and CDR2 as FYNNEI.

The rearrangement links TRBV6-6 to TRBJ1-4; D possibly corresponds to TRBD1 (5 bases). Trimming shortened V by 6 bases and J by 10 bases, and 21 bases separated the two germline ends. The CDR3 consists of 15 residues. Germline CDR1 and CDR2: MNHNY and SVGAGI (reference sequence). CDR3 region: CASRPTGTNRRKLFF. The DNA for the CDR3 is TGTGCCAGCAGACCAACGGGGACCAACCGGCGAAAACTGTTTTTT.

The chain recombines TRBV19 with TRBJ1-5, with unresolved D. Trimming removed 7 bases at V and 0 bases at J, with 10 bases between. The CDR3 contains 14 residues. Looked up from germline, CDR1 is LNHDA and CDR2 is SQIVND (reference sequence). CDR3 DNA: TGTGCCAGTACGGATCCTGGTAGCAATCAGCCCCAGCATTTT. Its protein is CASTDPGSNQPQHF. The full variable domain, rest sourced from reference TRBV19 and TRBJ1-5, is DGGITQSPKYLFRKEGQNVTLSCEQNLNHDAMYWYRQDPGQGLRLIYYSQIVNDFQKGDIAEGYSVSREKKESFPLTVTSAQKNPTAFYLCASTDPGSNQPQHFGDGTRLSIL.

Regarding this clone: This CDR3 is also generated by other DNA sequences in the sample. The J gene is TRBJ1-1, the V gene TRBV18; D may be TRBD1 (6 bases). V lost 3 bases and J lost 0, with 11 bases in between. Looked up from germline, CDR1 is KGHSH and CDR2 is LQKENI. CDR3 length: 15 residues. As DNA, the CDR3 is TGTGCCAGCTCACCTTCCGGGACAATGAACACTGAAGCTTTCTTT. This gives the protein CASSPSGTMNTEAFF.

As regards this clone: The limits of the CDR3 on the DNA are not certain, so only TCRdb's listed CDR3 is given. V is TRBV5-6 and J is TRBJ1-4. The CDR3 adds up to 15 amino acids, both ends counted. CDR1 SGHDT and CDR2 YYEEEE come from the germline V gene. This CDR3 reads CASSLGNVGPEKLFF.

The rearrangement joins TRBV6-5 to TRBJ2-5; 7 positions match TRBD2. The CDR3 sequence is 15 residues long. Germline CDR1 and CDR2: MNHEY and SVGAGI. V trimming: 2 bases; J trimming: 3 bases; junction bases outside the gene matches: 6. The CDR3 sequence: CASSYGGAGEETQYF. The CDR3 DNA follows: TGTGCCAGCAGTTACGGCGGGGCGGGGGAAGAGACCCAGTACTTC.